The T cell receptor beta chain under discussion was sequenced for a study of blood T cell repertoires in COVID-19 (dated by TCRdb to the early 2020s). For the study in its entirety: Samples covering the acute and convalescent phases of COVID-19 were provided by collaborators in the United States, Italy and Spain. A de-identified subject ID, COVID-19 status, age in years and sex were almost always included in the sample metadata. The repertoires were released in a freely available public database intended as a resource for research on the immune response to SARS-CoV-2. The dataset comprised deeply sampled blood TCRbeta repertoires from subjects exposed to, actively infected with, or recovered from COVID-19. The prospective study material was composed of cDNA or gDNA derived from T cells, B-cell-depleted T cells, or PBMCs. Samples came from the ongoing ImmuneRACE study (first 160 participants) plus 1,254 subjects from 6 global collaborators. HLA class I and class II types, where available, came from metadata supplied by the sample provider rather than from assay-based typing.

After removal of 6 bases from V and 4 bases from J, the junction retains 6 bases not matched to a gene. The germline V gene supplies CDR1 MNHEY and CDR2 SVGAGI. The CDR3 goes from the cysteine to the phenylalanine over 13 residues. Of the read, only the CDR3 DNA is kept; its 39 bases are in frame from base 1. Enrolling through a virtual design, the prospective study's participants ranged in age from about 18 to 89 years and lived across roughly 23 United States geographic areas. To assign participants to cohorts, the prospective study relied on clinical history that participants themselves reported in a screening survey and a study questionnaire. ImmuneRACE Cohort 3 recovered participants were defined by two consecutive negative NP/OP PCR tests, healthcare professional clearance, or symptom resolution. In the prospective study, whole blood, serum and a nasopharyngeal or oropharyngeal swab were collected from each participant by mobile phlebotomists. Participants in the prospective study had the option to provide additional blood draws and questionnaires over a roughly 2-month period. Prospective study blood samples were shipped either frozen or at room temperature before DNA extraction.

General findings and caveats noted by the study authors: Clinical and demographic metadata were provided uncurated, with the amount varying by source and participant.

In this sample, this clone turned up a few times. Its antigen is currently not known. Base qualities are not recorded, but no much larger clone differs from it by a single base. TCRbeta CDR3 regions were amplified from genomic DNA using the immunoSEQ Assay, a bias-controlled multiplex PCR. Turning to the authors' computational methods: The number of nucleated cells in each sample was estimated from the amplification of reference gene primers within the assay. To quantify the absolute abundance of each unique TCRbeta CDR3 rearrangement, sequence reads were collapsed and filtered. For each sample, productive Simpson clonality was calculated as the square root of Simpson's diversity index over productive rearrangements. What TCRdb holds here is the immuneACCESS table cut down to in-frame rearrangements. Part of the clones is not present; checked against another copy, under half of the missing clones reflect an unresolved V gene, and the others are unexplained. That table supplies the V and J calls and clone size; D and trimming were determined from the DNA. Recorded for this sample are approximately 230,000 clones; around 88% of them occurred a single time. 3.5% to 5% of the sample rests with the top ten.

Sequencing input: PBMCs or T cells enriched from blood (not recorded which). The sequence was obtained from a woman aged 25 to 45 who had recovered from COVID-19. The V and J segments used are TRBV6-5 and TRBJ2-7, with 7 middle bases fitting TRBD1. Here the CDR3 is given as CASSTYRGYEQYF. The bases read TGTGCCAGCAGCACCTACAGGGGATACGAGCAGTACTTC.